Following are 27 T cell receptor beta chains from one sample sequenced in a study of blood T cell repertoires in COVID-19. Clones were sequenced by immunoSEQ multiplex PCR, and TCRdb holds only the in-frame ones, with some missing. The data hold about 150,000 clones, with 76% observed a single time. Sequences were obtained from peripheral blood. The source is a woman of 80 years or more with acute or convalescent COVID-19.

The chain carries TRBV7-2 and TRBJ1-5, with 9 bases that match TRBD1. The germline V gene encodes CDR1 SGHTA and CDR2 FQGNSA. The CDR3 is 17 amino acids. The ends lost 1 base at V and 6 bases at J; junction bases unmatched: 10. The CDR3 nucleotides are TGTGCCAGCAGCTTAGTCTCGGGGACAGGGAACGGTCAGCCCCAGCATTTT. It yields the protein CASSLVSGTGNGQPQHF. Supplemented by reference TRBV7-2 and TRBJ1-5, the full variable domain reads GAGVSQSPSNKVTEKGKDVELRCDPISGHTALYWYRQSLGQGLEFLIYFQGNSAPDKSGLPSDRFSAERTGGSVSTLTIQRTQQEDSAVYLCASSLVSGTGNGQPQHFGDGTRLSIL.

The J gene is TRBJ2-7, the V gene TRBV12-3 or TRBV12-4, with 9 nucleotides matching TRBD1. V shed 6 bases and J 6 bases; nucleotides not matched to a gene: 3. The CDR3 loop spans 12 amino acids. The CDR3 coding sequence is TGTGCCAGCAGAACAGGGGGCGCCGAGCAGTACTTC. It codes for CASRTGGAEQYF.

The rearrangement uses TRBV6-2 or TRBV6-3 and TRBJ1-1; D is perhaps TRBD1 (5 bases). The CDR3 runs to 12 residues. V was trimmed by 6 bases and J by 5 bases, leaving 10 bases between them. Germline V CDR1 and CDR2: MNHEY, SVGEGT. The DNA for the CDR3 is TGTGCCAGCAGCTGGGGGGAGACTGAAGCTTTCTTT. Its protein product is CASSWGETEAFF.

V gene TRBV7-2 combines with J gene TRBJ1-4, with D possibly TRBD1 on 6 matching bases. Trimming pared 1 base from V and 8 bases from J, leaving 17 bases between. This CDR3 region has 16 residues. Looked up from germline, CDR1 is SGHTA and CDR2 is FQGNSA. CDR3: CASSLGYPGVGEKLFF. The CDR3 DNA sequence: TGTGCCAGCAGCTTAGGGTACCCAGGGGTCGGCGAAAAACTGTTTTTT.

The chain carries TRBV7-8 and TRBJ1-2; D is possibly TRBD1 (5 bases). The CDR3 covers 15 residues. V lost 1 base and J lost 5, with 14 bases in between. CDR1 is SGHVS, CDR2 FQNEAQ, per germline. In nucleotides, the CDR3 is TGTGCCAGCAGCTTAGATCCCAGGGAAATTTATGGCTACACCTTC. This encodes CASSLDPREIYGYTF. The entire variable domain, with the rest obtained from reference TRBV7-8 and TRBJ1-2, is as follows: GAGVSQSPRYKVAKRGQDVALRCDPISGHVSLFWYQQALGQGPEFLTYFQNEAQLDKSGLPSDRFFAERPEGSVSTLKIQRTQQEDSAVYLCASSLDPREIYGYTFGSGTRLTVV.

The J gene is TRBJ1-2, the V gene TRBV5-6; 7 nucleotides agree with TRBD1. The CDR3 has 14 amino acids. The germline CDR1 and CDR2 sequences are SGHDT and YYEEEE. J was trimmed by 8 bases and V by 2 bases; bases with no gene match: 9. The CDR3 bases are TGTGCCAGCAGCTTCAACAGGGGCCCCTACGGCTACACCTTC. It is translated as CASSFNRGPYGYTF.

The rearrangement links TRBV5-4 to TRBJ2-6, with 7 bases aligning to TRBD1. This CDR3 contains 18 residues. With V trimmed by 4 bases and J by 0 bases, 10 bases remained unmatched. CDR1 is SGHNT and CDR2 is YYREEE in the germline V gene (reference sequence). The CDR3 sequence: CASSPLSGTASGANVLTF. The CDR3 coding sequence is TGTGCCAGCAGCCCATTGTCCGGGACAGCCTCTGGGGCCAACGTCCTGACTTTC.

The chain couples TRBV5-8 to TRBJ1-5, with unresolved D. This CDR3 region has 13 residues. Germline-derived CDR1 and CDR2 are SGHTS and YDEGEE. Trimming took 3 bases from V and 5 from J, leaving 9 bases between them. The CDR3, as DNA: TGTGCCAGCAGCTCTGAGAGATATCAGCCCCAGCATTTT. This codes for CASSSERYQPQHF. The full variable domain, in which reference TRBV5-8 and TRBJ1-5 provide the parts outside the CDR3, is EAGVTQSPTHLIKTRGQQATLRCSPISGHTSVYWYQQALGLGLQFLLWYDEGEERNRGNFPPRFSGRQFPNYSSELNVNALELEDSALYLCASSSERYQPQHFGDGTRLSIL.

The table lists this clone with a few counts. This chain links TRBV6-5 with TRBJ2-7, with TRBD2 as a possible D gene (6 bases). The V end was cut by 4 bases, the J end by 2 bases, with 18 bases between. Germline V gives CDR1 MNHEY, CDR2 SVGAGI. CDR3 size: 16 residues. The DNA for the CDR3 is TGTGCCAGCAGTTCTCCGGCGGGGTATTTGACCTACGAGCAGTACTTC. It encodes CASSSPAGYLTYEQYF.

The CDR3 reads CASPGNSTDTQYF. The CDR3 nucleotides read TGTGCCAGCCCCGGGAACTCCACAGATACGCAGTATTTT. The rearrangement links TRBV5-4 to TRBJ2-3, with D possibly matching TRBD2 (5 bases). Germline V CDR1 and CDR2: SGHNT, YYREEE (reference sequence). The CDR3 has 13 amino acids. Deletions cut 7 bases from V and 2 bases from J, with 11 bases between.

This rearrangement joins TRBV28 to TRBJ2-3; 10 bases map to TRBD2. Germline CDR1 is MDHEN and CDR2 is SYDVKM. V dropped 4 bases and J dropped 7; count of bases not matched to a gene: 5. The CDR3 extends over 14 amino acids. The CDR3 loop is CASSSTSGANTQYF. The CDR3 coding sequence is TGTGCCAGCAGTTCTACTAGCGGGGCCAATACGCAGTATTTT.

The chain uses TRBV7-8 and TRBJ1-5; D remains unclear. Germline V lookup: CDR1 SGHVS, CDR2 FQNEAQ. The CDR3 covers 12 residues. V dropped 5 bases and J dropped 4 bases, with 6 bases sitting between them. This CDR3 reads CASSPVNQPQHF. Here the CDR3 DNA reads TGTGCCAGCAGCCCGGTGAATCAGCCCCAGCATTTT.

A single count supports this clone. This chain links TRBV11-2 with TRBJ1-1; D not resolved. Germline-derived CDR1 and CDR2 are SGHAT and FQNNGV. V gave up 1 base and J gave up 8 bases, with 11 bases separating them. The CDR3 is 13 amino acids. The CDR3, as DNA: TGTGCCAGCAGCTTAGGAGGGCAGGCCGAAGCTTTCTTT. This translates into CASSLGGQAEAFF.

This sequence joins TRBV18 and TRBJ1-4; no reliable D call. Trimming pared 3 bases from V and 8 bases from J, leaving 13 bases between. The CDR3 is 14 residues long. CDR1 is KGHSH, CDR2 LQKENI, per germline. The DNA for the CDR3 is TGTGCCAGCTCACCGAGGAGGACGCAGGAAAAACTGTTTTTT. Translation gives CASSPRRTQEKLFF.

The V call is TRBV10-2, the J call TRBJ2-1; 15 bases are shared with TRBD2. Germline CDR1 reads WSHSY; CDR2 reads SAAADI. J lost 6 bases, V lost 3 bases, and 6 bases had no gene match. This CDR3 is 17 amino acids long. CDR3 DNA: TGCGCCAGCAGTGAAAGGACTAGCGGGGGGGCTGGCAATGAGCAGTTCTTC. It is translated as CASSERTSGGAGNEQFF.

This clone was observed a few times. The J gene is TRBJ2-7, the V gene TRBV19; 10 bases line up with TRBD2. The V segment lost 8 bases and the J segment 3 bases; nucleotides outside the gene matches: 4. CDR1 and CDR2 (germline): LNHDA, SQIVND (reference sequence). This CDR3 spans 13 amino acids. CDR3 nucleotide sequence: TGTGCCAGTTCTAGCGGGAGAGGCTACGAGCAGTACTTC. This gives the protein CASSSGRGYEQYF.

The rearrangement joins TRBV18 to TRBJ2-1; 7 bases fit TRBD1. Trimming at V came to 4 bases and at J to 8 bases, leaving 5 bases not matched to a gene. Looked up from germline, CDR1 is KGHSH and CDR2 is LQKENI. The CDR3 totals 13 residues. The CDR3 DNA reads TGTGCCAGCTCACGGGACAGCTCCTATGAGCAGTTCTTC. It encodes CASSRDSSYEQFF.

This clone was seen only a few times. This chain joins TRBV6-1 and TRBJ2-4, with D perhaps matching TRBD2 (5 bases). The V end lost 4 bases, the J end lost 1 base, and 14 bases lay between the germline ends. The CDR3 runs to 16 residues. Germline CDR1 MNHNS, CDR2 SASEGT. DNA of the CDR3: TGTGCCAGCAGTGGGATCGTGGGCGGGGCCAAAAACATTCAGTACTTC. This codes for CASSGIVGGAKNIQYF.

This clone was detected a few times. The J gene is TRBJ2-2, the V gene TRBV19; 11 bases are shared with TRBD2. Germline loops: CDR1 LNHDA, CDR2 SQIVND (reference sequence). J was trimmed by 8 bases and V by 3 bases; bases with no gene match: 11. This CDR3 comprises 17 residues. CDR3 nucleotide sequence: TGTGCCAGTAGTATTCCGCCGGGACTAGCGGTGTCGGGGGAGCTGTTTTTT. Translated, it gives CASSIPPGLAVSGELFF.

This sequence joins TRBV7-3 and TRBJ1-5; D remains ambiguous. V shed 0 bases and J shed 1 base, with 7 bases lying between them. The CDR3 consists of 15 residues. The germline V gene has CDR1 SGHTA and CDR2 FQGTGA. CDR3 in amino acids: CASSLTTGSNQPQHF. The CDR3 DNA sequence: TGTGCCAGCAGCTTAACCACGGGGAGCAATCAGCCCCAGCATTTT.

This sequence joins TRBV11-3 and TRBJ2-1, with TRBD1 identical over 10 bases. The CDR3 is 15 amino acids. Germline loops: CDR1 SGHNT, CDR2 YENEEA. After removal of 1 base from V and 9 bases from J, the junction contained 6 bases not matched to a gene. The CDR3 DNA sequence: TGTGCCAGCAGCTTAGGACAGGGGGCGCCGGGTGAGCAGTTCTTC. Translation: CASSLGQGAPGEQFF. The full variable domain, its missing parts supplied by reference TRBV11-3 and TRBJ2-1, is EAGVVQSPRYKIIEKKQPVAFWCNPISGHNTLYWYLQNLGQGPELLIRYENEEAVDDSQLPKDRFSAERLKGVDSTLKIQPAELGDSAVYLCASSLGQGAPGEQFFGPGTRLTVL.

CDR3 DNA: TGTGCCACCAGTGCCGGGACAGGGACGAACCAGCCCCAGCATTTT. Amino acid sequence: CATSAGTGTNQPQHF. The J gene is TRBJ1-5, the V gene TRBV24-1; 9 bases are a match to TRBD1. CDR1 and CDR2 (germline): KGHDR, SFDVKD. The CDR3 is made up of 15 amino acids. The V gene end was trimmed by 5 bases and the J gene end by 7 bases; junction bases not matched to a gene: 8.

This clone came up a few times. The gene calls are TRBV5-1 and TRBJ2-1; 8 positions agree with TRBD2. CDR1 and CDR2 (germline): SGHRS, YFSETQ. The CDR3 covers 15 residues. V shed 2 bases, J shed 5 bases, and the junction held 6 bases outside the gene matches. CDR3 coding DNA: TGCGCCAGCAGCTTCACTAGCGGAAAAAACAATGAGCAGTTCTTC. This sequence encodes CASSFTSGKNNEQFF.

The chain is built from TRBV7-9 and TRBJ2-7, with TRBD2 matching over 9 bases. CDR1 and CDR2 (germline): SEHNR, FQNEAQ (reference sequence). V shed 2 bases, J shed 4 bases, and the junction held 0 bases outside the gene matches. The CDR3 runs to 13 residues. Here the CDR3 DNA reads TGTGCCAGCAGCTTACTAGCGGGGTACGAGCAGTACTTC. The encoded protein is CASSLLAGYEQYF.

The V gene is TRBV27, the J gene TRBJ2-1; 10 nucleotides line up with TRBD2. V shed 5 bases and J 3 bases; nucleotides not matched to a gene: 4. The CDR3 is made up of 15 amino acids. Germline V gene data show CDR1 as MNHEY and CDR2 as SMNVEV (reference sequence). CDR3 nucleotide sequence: TGTGCCAGCAGTGTACTAGCGGGACTCTACAATGAGCAGTTCTTC. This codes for CASSVLAGLYNEQFF.

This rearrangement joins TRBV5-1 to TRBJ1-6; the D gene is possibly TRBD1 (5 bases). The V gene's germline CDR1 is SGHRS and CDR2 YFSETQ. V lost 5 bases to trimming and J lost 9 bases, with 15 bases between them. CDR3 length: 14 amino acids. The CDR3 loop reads CASSTTGLSSPLHF. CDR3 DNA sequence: TGCGCCAGCAGTACCACAGGCCTATCTTCACCCCTCCACTTT. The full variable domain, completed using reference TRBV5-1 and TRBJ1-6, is KAGVTQTPRYLIKTRGQQVTLSCSPISGHRSVSWYQQTPGQGLQFLFEYFSETQRNKGNFPGRFSGRQFSNSRSEMNVSTLELGDSALYLCASSTTGLSSPLHFGNGTRLTVT.

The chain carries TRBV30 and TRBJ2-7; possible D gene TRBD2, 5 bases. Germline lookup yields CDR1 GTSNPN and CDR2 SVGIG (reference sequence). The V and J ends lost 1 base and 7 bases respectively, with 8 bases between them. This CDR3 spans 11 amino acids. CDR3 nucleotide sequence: TGTGCCTGGAGTGATAGAGGGGAGCAGTACTTC. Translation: CAWSDRGEQYF. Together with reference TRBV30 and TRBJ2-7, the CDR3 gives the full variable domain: SQTIHQWPATLVQPVGSPLSLECTVEGTSNPNLYWYRQAAGRGLQLLFYSVGIGQISSEVPQNLSASRPQDRQFILSSKKLLLSDSGFYLCAWSDRGEQYFGPGTRLTVT.